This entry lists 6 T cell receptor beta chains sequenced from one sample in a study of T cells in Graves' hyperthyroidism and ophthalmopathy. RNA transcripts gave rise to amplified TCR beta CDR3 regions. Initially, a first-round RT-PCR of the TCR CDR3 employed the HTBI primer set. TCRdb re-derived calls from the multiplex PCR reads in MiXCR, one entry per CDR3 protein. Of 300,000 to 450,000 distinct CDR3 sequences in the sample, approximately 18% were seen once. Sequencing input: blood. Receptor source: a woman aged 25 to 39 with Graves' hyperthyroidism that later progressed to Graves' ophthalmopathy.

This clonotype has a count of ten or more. CDR3 in amino acids: CASSPPSVAFF. In nucleotides, the CDR3 is TGTGCCAGCAGCCCGCCTTCCGTAGCTTTCTTT. The chain uses TRBV13 and TRBJ1-1; D ambiguous. Trimming stripped 5 bases from V and 10 bases from J, with 11 bases between. Germline CDR1 reads PRHDT; CDR2 reads FYEKMQ (reference sequence). The CDR3 totals 11 residues.

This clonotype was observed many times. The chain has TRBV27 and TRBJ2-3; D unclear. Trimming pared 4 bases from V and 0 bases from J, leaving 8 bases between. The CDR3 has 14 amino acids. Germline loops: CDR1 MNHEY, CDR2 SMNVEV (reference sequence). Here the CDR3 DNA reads TGTGCCAGCAGTTCATCAGCTAGCACAGATACGCAGTATTTT. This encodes CASSSSASTDTQYF.

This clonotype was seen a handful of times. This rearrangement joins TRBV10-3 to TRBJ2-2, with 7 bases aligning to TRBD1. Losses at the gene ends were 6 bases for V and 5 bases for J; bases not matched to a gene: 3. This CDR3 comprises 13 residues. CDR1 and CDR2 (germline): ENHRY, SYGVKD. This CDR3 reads CAIRKGQTGELFF. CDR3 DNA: TGTGCCATCAGGAAGGGACAGACCGGGGAGCTGTTTTTT.

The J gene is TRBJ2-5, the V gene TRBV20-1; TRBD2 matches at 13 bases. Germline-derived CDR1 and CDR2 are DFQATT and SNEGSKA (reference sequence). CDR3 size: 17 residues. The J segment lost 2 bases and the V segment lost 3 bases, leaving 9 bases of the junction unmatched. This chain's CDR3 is CSASGLAGVGGQETQYF. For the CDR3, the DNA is TGCAGTGCTAGCGGACTAGCGGGAGTAGGGGGTCAAGAGACCCAGTACTTC.

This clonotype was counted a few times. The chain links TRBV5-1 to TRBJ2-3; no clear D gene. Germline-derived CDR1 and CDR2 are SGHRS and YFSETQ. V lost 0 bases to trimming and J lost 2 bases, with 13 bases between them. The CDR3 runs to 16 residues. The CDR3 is CASSLAESGYTDTQYF. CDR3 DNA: TGCGCCAGCAGCTTGGCCGAATCTGGATACACAGATACGCAGTATTTT.

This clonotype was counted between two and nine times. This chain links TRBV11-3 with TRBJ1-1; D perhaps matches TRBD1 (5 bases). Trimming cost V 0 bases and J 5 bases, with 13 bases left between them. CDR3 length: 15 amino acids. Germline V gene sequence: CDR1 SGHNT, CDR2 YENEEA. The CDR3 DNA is TGTGCCAGCAGCTTAGAACTCGGGGGGTATACTGAAGCTTTCTTT. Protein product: CASSLELGGYTEAFF.